A selection of T cell receptor beta chains follows, all from one sample in a study of T cell repertoires in cytomegalovirus infection. Their antigen targets remain unknown. TCRdb re-analysed the reads in MiXCR, keeping a single row per CDR3 protein. The sample contains about 700,000 distinct CDR3 sequences, roughly a third of which appear only once. The input for sequencing was cultured PBMCs, taken from culture after CMV antigen stimulation. Every receptor here comes from a human donor in good health (CMV status not recorded). Some clones in this sample may be carry-over from other donors' samples. CDR3s include the opening cysteine and the closing phenylalanine or tryptophan. The D gene is left open where the match is weak. Clone size is given for some rows only: seen once, a few or many times, or a class if the clone is expanded.

cdr3_nt	cdr3_aa	j_call	d_call	clone_size	v_call
TGTGCCAGCAGTTCGGGCCACGGGGAAGCCTACGAGCAGTACTTC	CASSSGHGEAYEQYF	TRBJ2-7	.	few	TRBV6-6
TGTGCCAGCAGCGACCGACAGAACACTGAAGCTTTCTTT	CASSDRQNTEAFF	TRBJ1-1	.	few	TRBV7-6
TGTGCCAGCAGCCAAGTTACGGGGACAGGCAATACGCAGTATTTT	CASSQVTGTGNTQYF	TRBJ2-3	TRBD1	.	TRBV14
TGTGCCAGCAGCTTGGGACTAGCGGGGCCCACAGATACGCAGTATTTT	CASSLGLAGPTDTQYF	TRBJ2-3	TRBD2	many	TRBV5-4
TGTGCCAGCACCTCCGGGACAAATAACTATGGCTACACCTTC	CASTSGTNNYGYTF	TRBJ1-2	.	.	TRBV18
TGTGCCAGCAGCTTGCAAGGACCTAGAAACACCGGGGAGCTGTTTTTT	CASSLQGPRNTGELFF	TRBJ2-2	.	few	TRBV7-9
TGTGCCAGCAGCTTGGAGTTACCCTACGAGCAGTACTTC	CASSLELPYEQYF	TRBJ2-7	.	.	TRBV7-2
TGTGCCAGCAGTTACTCGTGGGGGACCCATTCCTACAATGAGCAGTTCTTC	CASSYSWGTHSYNEQFF	TRBJ2-1	.	.	TRBV6-6
TGTGCCAGCAGCGGACAAATTGGGGAAAAACTGTTTTTT	CASSGQIGEKLFF	TRBJ1-4	.	.	TRBV2
TGTGCCAGCAGTCCCCAGAGGGGACAGCGAAATGAAAAACTGTTTTTT	CASSPQRGQRNEKLFF	TRBJ1-4	TRBD1	few	TRBV6-1
TGTGCCAGCAGCCGCGGGGGAGAAAACTATGGCTACACCTTC	CASSRGGENYGYTF	TRBJ1-2	.	.	TRBV28
TGCAGCGTTGAAGCTATGGACAGCTACACAGATACGCAGTATTTT	CSVEAMDSYTDTQYF	TRBJ2-3	.	once	TRBV29-1
TGCGCCAGCAGCTCGGCCGGACTAGCGGGAGTGGATACGCAGTATTTT	CASSSAGLAGVDTQYF	TRBJ2-3	TRBD2	.	TRBV5-1
TGTGCCAGTAGTACGGCACAGGGGGGCGAGCAGTACTTC	CASSTAQGGEQYF	TRBJ2-7	TRBD1	.	TRBV19
TGTGCCAGTAGGAGACAGGGCCAAGAGACCCAGTACTTC	CASRRQGQETQYF	TRBJ2-5	TRBD1	.	TRBV19
TGTGCCAGCACCCCGATAAACGGGCCATACACAGATACGCAGTATTTT	CASTPINGPYTDTQYF	TRBJ2-3	.	few	TRBV6-2/TRBV6-3
TGTGCCAGCAGCTCTTCCCTGGGGTACGAGCAGTACTTC	CASSSSLGYEQYF	TRBJ2-7	.	few	TRBV7-8
TGCGCCAGCAGCCCCCTGAGCGGGAGGGATGAGCAGTACTTC	CASSPLSGRDEQYF	TRBJ2-7	TRBD2	.	TRBV5-1
TGTGCCAGCAGCTTAGAAGAGGTGGGGACCCAGTACTTC	CASSLEEVGTQYF	TRBJ2-5	.	many	TRBV7-2
TGTGCCAGCAGGTGGGGCCTGAACACTGAAGCTTTCTTT	CASRWGLNTEAFF	TRBJ1-1	.	once	TRBV27
TGCAGTGCTAGTCTCAGAAGTTCGGGGCCCCGGGGACATGAGCAGTTCTTC	CSASLRSSGPRGHEQFF	TRBJ2-1	.	.	TRBV20-1
TGCGCCAGCAGCCCCCGCTTAGTAGGCAGACCAGAGACCCAGTACTTC	CASSPRLVGRPETQYF	TRBJ2-5	.	.	TRBV4-1
TGTGCCAGCAGCTTAAGACTGAGGGAGGGTCTCCGAAATGAGCAGTTCTTC	CASSLRLREGLRNEQFF	TRBJ2-1	TRBD2	.	TRBV11-2
TGTGCCAGCAGCTTAGTCGTGATCCAAGAGACCCAGTACTTC	CASSLVVIQETQYF	TRBJ2-5	.	many	TRBV7-9
TGTGCCAGCAGCGTCGACGGTCAAAGCAATCAGCCCCAGCATTTT	CASSVDGQSNQPQHF	TRBJ1-5	.	few	TRBV27
TGCGCCAGCAGCGCCGACCGGGGGCCCCAGCATTTT	CASSADRGPQHF	TRBJ1-5	.	.	TRBV5-1
TGTGCCACCAGCCCAAGAGGAGCGAACACCGGGGAGCTGTTTTTT	CATSPRGANTGELFF	TRBJ2-2	.	.	TRBV15
TGCGCCAGCAGTGGGCTCGCGGGAAGAAGCACAGATACGCAGTATTTT	CASSGLAGRSTDTQYF	TRBJ2-3	.	few	TRBV10-1
TGTGCCAGTCTTGGGACTAGCGGCCAAGCGGGTACGCAGTATTTT	CASLGTSGQAGTQYF	TRBJ2-3	TRBD2	few	TRBV7-9
TGTGCCAGCGCCCATAGACTAGCGGGAAGGGTTCGAGAGACCCAGTACTTC	CASAHRLAGRVRETQYF	TRBJ2-5	TRBD2	.	TRBV12-3/TRBV12-4
TGTGCTAGTGGGGCGGGACTAGCGGCCCCATGGACCCAGTACTTC	CASGAGLAAPWTQYF	TRBJ2-5	TRBD2	few	TRBV12-5
TGTGCCAGCAGCGCGCCAGGCGGGGAACGAGTGTTCGAGCAGTACTTC	CASSAPGGERVFEQYF	TRBJ2-7	.	many	TRBV7-2
TGTGCCAGCAGCCCCTCCGGGACTACTTACAATGAGCAGTTCTTC	CASSPSGTTYNEQFF	TRBJ2-1	TRBD2	few	TRBV7-9
TGTGCCACCAGCAGACGCGATTGGGACCGGGAGACCCAGTACTTC	CATSRRDWDRETQYF	TRBJ2-5	.	few	TRBV15
TGTGCCAGTAGTATTAGGGTCAATCAGCCCCAGCATTTT	CASSIRVNQPQHF	TRBJ1-5	.	once	TRBV19
TGTGCCAGCAGCCCCCTTGGGACAGGGGTTCCCTACGAGCAGTACTTC	CASSPLGTGVPYEQYF	TRBJ2-7	TRBD1	few	TRBV7-6
TGTGCCAGCTCACCCCCCATGAGAGAGCAGTTCTTC	CASSPPMREQFF	TRBJ2-1	.	once	TRBV18
TGTGCCAGCAGCGCTCGGTACACTAGCACAGATACGCAGTATTTT	CASSARYTSTDTQYF	TRBJ2-3	.	many	TRBV7-2
TGTGCCATCAGTGATGTACAGGGTTTAGGTGTTGGAGCTTTCTTT	CAISDVQGLGVGAFF	TRBJ1-1	.	few	TRBV10-3
TGTGCCAGCAGCCGGGGGGCTTTAAATTCACCCCTCCACTTT	CASSRGALNSPLHF	TRBJ1-6	.	.	TRBV6-5